These T cell receptor beta chains were read from a single sample in a study of OX40 agonist ivuxolimab in advanced cancers. Sequencing used immunoSEQ multiplex PCR; TCRdb keeps in-frame clones, though not all of them. The data hold approximately 79,000 clones, with 86% observed a single time. Sequenced here: CD4+ or CD8+ T cells sorted from blood, sampled in a trial of the OX40 agonist ivuxolimab. The receptors were gathered from an adult with an advanced solid tumor such as melanoma, head and neck, liver or kidney cancer. Each CDR3 is given with its conserved first and last residue. D genes are given only for firm matches. The size entry is marked missing in some rows and otherwise reads once, few, many or a size class.

15	TRBJ1-4	TRBD1	.	TRBV11-2	CASSPRQGRNEKLFF	TGTGCCAGCAGCCCTCGACAGGGGCGTAATGAAAAACTGTTTTTT
19	TRBJ2-6	TRBD1	.	TRBV11-2	CASSLDRGRRLSGANVLTF	TGTGCCAGCAGCTTAGACAGGGGGCGAAGACTTTCTGGGGCCAACGTCCTGACTTTC
15	TRBJ2-6	.	.	TRBV15	CATRLVRSGANVLTF	TGTGCCACCAGATTAGTTCGATCTGGGGCCAACGTCCTGACTTTC
16	TRBJ2-7	.	.	TRBV19	CASSMGEGKKRYEQYF	TGTGCCAGTAGTATGGGCGAGGGGAAGAAGCGCTACGAGCAGTACTTC
16	TRBJ1-4	.	.	TRBV18	CASSPPPGSNNEKLFF	TGTGCCAGCTCACCACCTCCCGGCAGCAATAATGAAAAACTGTTTTTT
15	TRBJ2-1	TRBD1	once	TRBV5-1	CATSTTGDPNNEQFF	TGCGCCACCTCAACGACAGGGGACCCAAACAATGAGCAGTTCTTC
14	TRBJ2-1	TRBD2	.	TRBV10-1	CASSSGGALDEQFF	TGCGCCAGCTCTAGCGGGGGGGCCCTAGATGAGCAGTTCTTC
14	TRBJ2-3	TRBD2	once	TRBV10-3	CATRLAGDTDTQYF	TGTGCCACCCGACTAGCGGGAGACACAGATACGCAGTATTTT
18	TRBJ2-1	TRBD2	.	TRBV15	CATSSGILAGGHYNEQFF	TGTGCCACCAGCAGCGGAATTTTAGCGGGAGGGCACTACAATGAGCAGTTCTTC
15	TRBJ2-2	.	.	TRBV11-2	CASSLIGWEHGELFF	TGTGCCAGCAGCTTAATAGGGTGGGAGCACGGGGAGCTGTTTTTT
14	TRBJ1-6	.	.	TRBV5-6	CASSFGQDNSPLHF	TGTGCCAGCAGCTTCGGCCAGGATAATTCACCCCTCCACTTT
15	TRBJ1-5	.	.	TRBV27	CASSLDGVWNQPQHF	TGTGCCAGCAGTCTCGACGGGGTGTGGAATCAGCCCCAGCATTTT
14	TRBJ1-2	.	.	TRBV28	CASSMDPGSGGYTF	TGTGCCAGCAGTATGGACCCGGGGAGTGGCGGCTACACCTTC
15	TRBJ1-4	TRBD1	.	TRBV28	CASRTGGGTNEKLFF	TGTGCCAGCAGAACAGGGGGAGGGACTAATGAAAAACTGTTTTTT
13	TRBJ1-1	.	.	TRBV10-3	CAIGRGGNTEAFF	TGTGCCATCGGGAGGGGTGGAAACACTGAAGCTTTCTTT
15	TRBJ2-2	TRBD2	.	TRBV7-3	CASSPTSGRTGELFF	TGTGCCAGCAGCCCGACTAGCGGGAGGACCGGGGAGCTGTTTTTT
17	TRBJ1-4	.	.	TRBV11-2	CASSSAKGRDFNEKLFF	TGTGCCAGCAGCTCCGCCAAGGGGCGAGACTTTAATGAAAAACTGTTTTTT
16	TRBJ2-7	TRBD2	.	TRBV7-2	CASSLDGLAGGLEQYF	TGTGCCAGCAGCTTAGATGGACTAGCGGGAGGGTTAGAGCAGTACTTC